These 14 T cell receptor beta chains originate from one sample sequenced in a study of cytomegalovirus exposure and HLA in healthy donors. PCR involved 60 Vbeta and 13 Jbeta primers. Sequencing used immunoSEQ multiplex PCR; TCRdb keeps in-frame clones, though not all of them. This repertoire shows about 140,000 clones, 60% to 85% found once; its top ten account for roughly 2.8%. Material for sequencing was PBMCs. Receptors originate from a male donor in good health and CMV-seronegative.

The V gene is TRBV18, the J gene TRBJ1-5, with 8 positions matching TRBD1. The V gene's germline CDR1 is KGHSH and CDR2 LQKENI. Trimming cost V 2 bases and J 7 bases; bases outside gene matches: 7. The CDR3 is 15 residues long. Here the CDR3 DNA reads TGTGCCAGCTCACCAATCGGACAGGGAAAGCAGCCCCAGCATTTT. Amino acids: CASSPIGQGKQPQHF.

V gene TRBV5-1 combines with J gene TRBJ2-1; the match to TRBD2 covers 10 bases. The V gene end was trimmed by 1 base and the J gene end by 8 bases; junction bases not matched to a gene: 6. The CDR3 length is 15 residues. The germline CDR1 and CDR2 sequences are SGHRS and YFSETQ. The CDR3 reads CASSLSSGSLYEQFF. DNA of the CDR3: TGCGCCAGCAGCTTGTCTAGCGGGAGTCTGTATGAGCAGTTCTTC.

This chain connects TRBV9 to TRBJ2-7, with D tentatively TRBD1 (5 bases). There are 14 residues in the CDR3. Germline values: CDR1 SGDLS, CDR2 YYNGEE. Trimming removed 4 bases at V and 7 bases at J, with 18 bases between. Written as DNA, the CDR3 is TGTGCCAGCAGCCCCTTCTTTCAGGGCGGTGAGCAGTACTTC. It translates to CASSPFFQGGEQYF.

The V call is TRBV10-1, the J call TRBJ2-5, with D unresolved. The CDR3 runs 13 residues. V lost 6 bases to trimming and J lost 4 bases, with 12 bases between them. Germline V CDR1 and CDR2: WNHNN, SYGVQD (reference sequence). For the CDR3, the DNA is TGCGCCAGCAGCCACGGGTCCGGAGAGACCCAGTACTTC. This sequence encodes CASSHGSGETQYF.

This clone was picked up one time. V and J are TRBV19 and TRBJ1-5; a weak D match, TRBD1 (5 bases). The germline V gene encodes CDR1 LNHDA and CDR2 SQIVND (reference sequence). The V gene lost 4 bases and the J gene lost 6 bases, with 13 bases spanning the gap. This CDR3 comprises 14 residues. The CDR3 reads CASSRGEGFQPQHF. CDR3 nucleotides: TGTGCCAGTAGTAGGGGGGAGGGCTTTCAGCCCCAGCATTTT.

The V call is TRBV6-5, the J call TRBJ1-3; D gene ambiguous. Trimming stripped 5 bases from V and 9 bases from J, with 14 bases between. The germline V gene encodes CDR1 MNHEY and CDR2 SVGAGI. This CDR3 comprises 13 residues. This chain's CDR3 is CASSTAPRGTIYF. The CDR3 DNA reads TGTGCCAGCAGTACGGCCCCTCGGGGCACCATATATTTT.

The chain is built from TRBV30 and TRBJ2-3; TRBD2 matches at 9 bases. CDR3 size: 19 residues. CDR1 GTSNPN and CDR2 SVGIG come from the germline V gene (reference sequence). J lost 0 bases, V lost 0 bases, and 13 bases had no gene match. CDR3 region: CAWSVPRLAESSSTDTQYF. DNA for the CDR3: TGTGCCTGGAGTGTACCCCGACTAGCGGAATCTTCTAGCACAGATACGCAGTATTTT.

This chain connects TRBV15 to TRBJ2-1; tentatively, D is TRBD2 (5 bases). CDR3 length: 13 amino acids. Germline V CDR1 and CDR2: LNHNV, YYDKDF (reference sequence). Trimming left V 2 bases short and J 8 bases short, with 10 bases between. CDR3 amino acids: CATSRRGIHEQFF. The CDR3 nucleotides read TGTGCCACCAGCAGACGGGGAATCCATGAGCAGTTCTTC.

This clone has a handful of counts. The V call is TRBV11-3, the J call TRBJ2-3, with D possibly being TRBD1 (6 bases). The CDR3 has 16 amino acids. Germline CDR1 SGHNT, CDR2 YENEEA. V lost 1 base and J 5 bases, leaving 16 bases between the germline ends. Here the CDR3 reads CASSLGGTKPLDTQYF. CDR3 DNA sequence: TGTGCCAGCAGCTTAGGGGGGACAAAACCCTTAGATACGCAGTATTTT. The full variable domain, its missing parts supplied by reference TRBV11-3 and TRBJ2-3, is EAGVVQSPRYKIIEKKQPVAFWCNPISGHNTLYWYLQNLGQGPELLIRYENEEAVDDSQLPKDRFSAERLKGVDSTLKIQPAELGDSAVYLCASSLGGTKPLDTQYFGPGTRLTVL.

The chain recombines TRBV14 with TRBJ2-1; D is undetermined. Germline CDR1 and CDR2: SGHDN and FVKESK. Trimming took 0 bases from V and 5 from J, leaving 8 bases between them. The CDR3 loop spans 14 amino acids. The CDR3, as DNA: TGTGCCAGCAGCCAAGAGGCTTGGCACAATGAGCAGTTCTTC. This encodes CASSQEAWHNEQFF.

The V and J genes are TRBV30 and TRBJ2-5; TRBD2 matches 7 bases. The DNA end lines up better with TRBJ2-7; the J call may be wrong. The CDR3 is 14 residues long. The V gene's germline CDR1 is GTSNPN and CDR2 SVGIG (reference sequence). CDR3 region: CAWSGLRETYEQYF. As DNA, the CDR3 is TGTGCCTGGAGTGGTCTGCGGGAGACCTACGAGCAGTACTTC.

The V gene is TRBV4-1, the J gene TRBJ2-3, with 10 positions matching TRBD2. V gave up 1 base and J gave up 1 base; unmatched junction bases: 2. This CDR3 spans 16 amino acids. Germline assignment: CDR1 MGHRA and CDR2 YSYEKL. The CDR3 DNA is TGCGCCAGCAGCCAAGCCGGGACTAGCGGCACAGATACGCAGTATTTT. Translated: CASSQAGTSGTDTQYF.

This clone was picked up one time. The gene calls are TRBV29-1 and TRBJ1-2; 7 bases align to TRBD1. The CDR3 runs 11 residues. Germline CDR1 SQVTM, CDR2 ANQGSEA. V shed 6 bases and J 8 bases; nucleotides not matched to a gene: 6. The CDR3 spells CSVSGTVGYTF. Written as DNA, the CDR3 is TGCAGCGTATCCGGGACAGTGGGCTACACCTTC.

V usage is TRBV25-1 and J usage is TRBJ2-7; no clear D gene. The CDR3 consists of 12 residues. Germline V gene sequence: CDR1 MGHDK, CDR2 SYGVNS. Trimming removed 2 bases at V and 4 bases at J, with 6 bases between. The CDR3 DNA reads as TGTGCCAGCAGTGAAGGGCCTTACGAGCAGTACTTC. Encoded protein: CASSEGPYEQYF.